Sequencing of this T cell receptor (beta chain) was carried out in a study of cytomegalovirus exposure and HLA in healthy donors. Study as a whole: An earlier analysis found around 120 million unique TCR beta sequences from about 190 million T cells.

V was pared by 4 bases and J by 2 bases, with 7 bases of the junction left unmatched. The CDR3 extends over 17 amino acids. CDR1 and CDR2 from the germline V gene are SGHRS and YFSETQ. Study-level points and caveats: Cytomegalovirus-associated TCR beta chains were listed, numbering 150 to 200. A later analysis found common viral pathogens apparently linked to several of the most significant clusters. For most TCR beta V segments, an earlier analysis put the productive rate at about 87% or about 30% of the time.

In regard to this clone: Its antigen is unidentified.

It was with 60 Vbeta and 13 Jbeta primers that the PCR ran. The data were produced by immunoSEQ multiplex PCR, yet TCRdb's version contains in-frame clones alone and is incomplete. In the table there are 110,000 to 150,000 clones, around 79% of which are singletons. The sequence derives from a woman aged 30 to 39 in good health and CMV-seronegative. The sample was PBMCs. The V call is TRBV5-1, the J call TRBJ2-3, with TRBD2 matching over 13 bases. CDR3 sequence (DNA): TGCGCCAGCAGCCCCCAAGGGACTAGCGGGACCACAGATACGCAGTATTTT. Translation: CASSPQGTSGTTDTQYF.